This TCR beta chain was identified in a study of blood T cell repertoires in COVID-19. As for the study in general: Acute-phase and convalescent COVID-19 samples originated in the United States, Italy and Spain. Sources were T cells, B-cell-depleted T cells, or PBMCs; the material itself was cDNA or gDNA.

In the source study's methods: Scientists estimated how many nucleated cells there were by amplifying reference gene primers. Using immunoSEQ multiplex PCR, the repertoire was profiled, and TCRdb retains in-frame clones only, with some absent. V and J calls and clone size follow that table, whereas D and trimming were derived from the DNA. In the table there are about 13,000 clones, roughly 80% of which are singletons. Germline-derived CDR1 and CDR2 are LGHNA and YNFKEQ. The CDR3 consists of 16 residues. The V gene end was trimmed by 2 bases and the J gene end by 7 bases; junction bases not matched to a gene: 10.

The chain employs TRBV4-2 and TRBJ2-1; TRBD2 agrees at 8 bases. The sequence was collected from a woman of 80 years or more with acute or convalescent COVID-19. The specimen was peripheral blood. The CDR3 nucleotides are TGTGCCAGCAGCCAATTATCGGCGGGGGGCCTAAATGAGCAGTTCTTC. Translating gives CASSQLSAGGLNEQFF.